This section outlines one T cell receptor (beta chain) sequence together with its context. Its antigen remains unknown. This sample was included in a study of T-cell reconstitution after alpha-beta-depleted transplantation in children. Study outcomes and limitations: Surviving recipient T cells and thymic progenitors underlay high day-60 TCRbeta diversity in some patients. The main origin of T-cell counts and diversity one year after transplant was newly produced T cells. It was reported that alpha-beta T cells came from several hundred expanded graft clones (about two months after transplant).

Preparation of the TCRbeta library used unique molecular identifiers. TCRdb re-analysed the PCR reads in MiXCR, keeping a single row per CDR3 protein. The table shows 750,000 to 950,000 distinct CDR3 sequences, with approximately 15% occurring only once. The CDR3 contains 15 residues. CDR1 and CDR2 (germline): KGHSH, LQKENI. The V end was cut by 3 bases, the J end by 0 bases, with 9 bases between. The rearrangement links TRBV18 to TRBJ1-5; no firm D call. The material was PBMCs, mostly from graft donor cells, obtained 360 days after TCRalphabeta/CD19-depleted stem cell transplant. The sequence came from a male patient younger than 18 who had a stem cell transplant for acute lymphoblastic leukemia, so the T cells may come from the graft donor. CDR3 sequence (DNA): TGTGCCAGCTCACCCGGACCGCATAGCAATCAGCCCCAGCATTTT. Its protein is CASSPGPHSNQPQHF.